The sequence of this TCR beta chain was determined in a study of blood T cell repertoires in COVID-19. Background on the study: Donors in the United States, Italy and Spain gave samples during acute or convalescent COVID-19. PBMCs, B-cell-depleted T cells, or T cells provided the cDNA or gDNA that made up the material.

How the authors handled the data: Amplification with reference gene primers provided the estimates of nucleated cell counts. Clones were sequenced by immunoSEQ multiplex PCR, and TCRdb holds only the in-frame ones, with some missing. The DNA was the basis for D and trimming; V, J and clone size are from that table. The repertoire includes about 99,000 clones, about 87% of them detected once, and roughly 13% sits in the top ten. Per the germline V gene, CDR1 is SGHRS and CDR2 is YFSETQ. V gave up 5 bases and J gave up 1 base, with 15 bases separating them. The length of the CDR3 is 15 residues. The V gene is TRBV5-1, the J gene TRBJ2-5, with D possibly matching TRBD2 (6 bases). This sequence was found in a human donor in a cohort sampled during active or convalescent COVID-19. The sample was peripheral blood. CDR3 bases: TGCGCCAGCAGTTTGTCTAGCGACACCCAAGAGACCCAGTACTTC. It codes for CASSLSSDTQETQYF.